This passage covers 18 T cell receptor beta chains from one sample sequenced in a study of technical replicates of blood from a few donors. Profiled with immunoSEQ multiplex PCR; TCRdb holds only in-frame clones, not every one. The sample comprises some 70,000 clones, almost 95% of which are singletons, and 0.38% rests with the top ten. Material: T cells isolated from PBMCs. The receptor set was obtained from a human donor in good health.

Comment on this clone: Other DNA sequences of this sample code for an identical CDR3. V is TRBV11-2 and J is TRBJ2-5; the D is unclear. Trimming removed 1 base at V and 1 base at J, with 4 bases between. The CDR3 has 13 amino acids. CDR1 and CDR2 from the germline V gene are SGHAT and FQNNGV. CDR3 nucleotide sequence: TGTGCCAGCAGCTTAGGACTCCAAGAGACCCAGTACTTC. Its translation is CASSLGLQETQYF.

The CDR3, as DNA: TGCGCCAGCAGCCCCCTTTACTTCTCTGGAAACACCATATATTTT. It translates to CASSPLYFSGNTIYF. The V gene is TRBV4-1, the J gene TRBJ1-3, with unresolved D. CDR3 length: 15 amino acids. Germline-derived CDR1 and CDR2 are MGHRA and YSYEKL. Trimming left V 4 bases short and J 0 bases short, with 10 bases between.

The J gene is TRBJ1-2, the V gene TRBV18, with a possible D match to TRBD1 (6 bases). The germline V and J ends were trimmed by 3 bases and 0 bases, with 8 bases remaining between them. The CDR3 loop spans 14 amino acids. Germline assignment: CDR1 KGHSH and CDR2 LQKENI. The CDR3 DNA is TGTGCCAGCTCACCGGACAGTACTAACTATGGCTACACCTTC. Protein product: CASSPDSTNYGYTF.

The rearrangement joins TRBV2 to TRBJ1-2; 8 nucleotides line up with TRBD1. V shed 7 bases, J shed 8 bases, and the junction held 6 bases outside the gene matches. The CDR3 covers 12 residues. Germline CDR1 is SNHLY and CDR2 is FYNNEI. The CDR3 DNA sequence: TGTGCCAGCAACGGACAGGGACGAGGCTACACCTTC. It translates to CASNGQGRGYTF.

The V call is TRBV11-3, the J call TRBJ2-5, with 7 bases lining up with TRBD2. The length of the CDR3 is 14 residues. Trimming cost V 5 bases and J 4 bases; bases outside gene matches: 7. In germline, CDR1 is SGHNT, CDR2 YENEEA. The chain's CDR3 is CASSPGTTLETQYF. As DNA, the CDR3 is TGTGCCAGCAGCCCCGGGACTACCCTAGAGACCCAGTACTTC.

The V gene is TRBV2, the J gene TRBJ1-5, with a tentative D call TRBD1 (6 bases). V lost 6 bases to trimming and J lost 0 bases, with 9 bases between them. The CDR3 sequence is 14 residues long. Per germline, CDR1 SNHLY and CDR2 FYNNEI. The CDR3 is CASRADSSNQPQHF. CDR3 nucleotides: TGTGCCAGCAGGGCGGACAGTAGCAATCAGCCCCAGCATTTT.

The chain carries TRBV7-3 and TRBJ1-5, with unresolved D. V was shortened by 0 bases and J by 11 bases, with 11 bases between the two germline ends. Germline V lookup: CDR1 SGHTA, CDR2 FQGTGA. This CDR3 has 13 amino acids. The CDR3 is CASSLTRGSAQHF. The CDR3, as DNA: TGTGCCAGCAGCTTAACTAGAGGCTCGGCCCAGCATTTT.

This rearrangement joins TRBV4-3 to TRBJ1-5, with a possible D match to TRBD1 (5 bases). V was trimmed by 2 bases and J by 9 bases, leaving 11 bases between them. The germline V gene has CDR1 LGHNA and CDR2 YSLEER. CDR3 length equals 13 residues. In nucleotides, the CDR3 is TGCGCCAGCAGCCAATATGGGGGGGGGCCCCAGCATTTT. This gives the protein CASSQYGGGPQHF.

This clone was observed a few times. This chain links TRBV12-5 with TRBJ1-1; D may be TRBD1 (6 bases). The CDR3 is made up of 13 amino acids. The germline CDR1 and CDR2 sequences are LGHNT and FRNRAP. Trimming stripped 6 bases from V and 5 bases from J, with 13 bases between. Written as DNA, the CDR3 is TGTGCTAGTGGACCACGTCAGGGGACTGAAGCTTTCTTT. Its translation: CASGPRQGTEAFF.

This rearrangement joins TRBV27 to TRBJ2-7; the match to TRBD1 covers 11 bases. CDR1 is MNHEY and CDR2 is SMNVEV in the germline V gene (reference sequence). This CDR3 spans 15 amino acids. J lost 0 bases, V lost 2 bases, and 0 bases had no gene match. In DNA form, the CDR3 reads TGTGCCAGCAGTTTAGGGACAGGGGGCTCCTACGAGCAGTACTTC. Residues: CASSLGTGGSYEQYF.

CDR3 sequence reads: CASSAGQSNTEAFF. CDR3 DNA sequence: TGCGCCAGCAGCGCGGGACAGTCGAACACTGAAGCTTTCTTT. The chain has TRBV4-1 and TRBJ1-1; 7 bases match TRBD1. The CDR3 extends over 14 amino acids. The J segment lost 1 base and the V segment lost 5 bases, leaving 4 bases of the junction unmatched. CDR1 is MGHRA, CDR2 YSYEKL, per germline.

This clone has just one count. The chain couples TRBV10-1 to TRBJ1-2; 9 bases match TRBD1. V lost 4 bases, J lost 10 bases, and 10 bases stayed unmatched. CDR3 length: 14 amino acids. Germline V gives CDR1 WNHNN, CDR2 SYGVQD (reference sequence). The CDR3 nucleotides read TGCGCCAGCAGTGGGTATGACAGGGGGTCTTTCTACACCTTC. Translated, it gives CASSGYDRGSFYTF.

The chain has TRBV28 and TRBJ1-4, with D uncertain. The CDR3 sequence is 16 residues long. V was pared by 5 bases and J by 4 bases, with 17 bases between. The V gene's germline CDR1 is MDHEN and CDR2 SYDVKM. CDR3 coding DNA: TGTGCCAGCAGTCCAGGCTCCAAAGGCTTTAATGAAAAACTGTTTTTT. This sequence encodes CASSPGSKGFNEKLFF.

This chain uses TRBV9 with TRBJ2-2, with 9 bases aligning to TRBD2. The germline CDR1 and CDR2 sequences are SGDLS and YYNGEE. The CDR3 sequence is 13 residues long. The V gene end was trimmed by 7 bases and the J gene end by 6 bases; junction bases not matched to a gene: 4. The CDR3 bases are TGTGCCAGCGCGGGAGGGCCATCCGGGGAGCTGTTTTTT. Translating it yields CASAGGPSGELFF.

The chain joins TRBV7-2 to TRBJ2-7; TRBD1 is a possible D gene (5 bases). This CDR3 is 14 amino acids long. CDR1 is SGHTA, CDR2 FQGNSA, per germline. V lost 3 bases to trimming and J lost 0 bases, with 9 bases between them. Here the CDR3 reads CASSFREISYEQYF. For the CDR3, the DNA is TGTGCCAGCAGCTTCAGGGAAATCTCCTACGAGCAGTACTTC.

The rearrangement joins TRBV10-2 to TRBJ1-4; 9 nucleotides match TRBD1. The germline gives CDR1 WSHSY, CDR2 SAAADI. This CDR3 has 14 residues. V gave up 2 bases and J gave up 7 bases; unmatched junction bases: 2. The CDR3 DNA follows: TGCGCCAGCAGTGAGGGGACAGGGTTTGAAAAACTGTTTTTT. Translation gives CASSEGTGFEKLFF.

The chain joins TRBV27 to TRBJ2-5; no firm D call. CDR3 length: 14 residues. The germline V gene has CDR1 MNHEY and CDR2 SMNVEV (reference sequence). Trimming took off 5 bases at V and 5 bases at J, with 15 bases between the two ends. CDR3 sequence: CASSPWVDGETQYF. The CDR3 DNA sequence: TGTGCCAGCAGTCCGTGGGTAGACGGGGAGACCCAGTACTTC.

In DNA form, the CDR3 reads TGTGCCAGCAGTGAAGGTGGGACAGGGAGAAAAAATGAAAAACTGTTTTTT. This sequence encodes CASSEGGTGRKNEKLFF. This chain uses TRBV25-1 with TRBJ1-4; 9 bases are shared with TRBD1. This CDR3 contains 17 residues. CDR1 is MGHDK, CDR2 SYGVNS, per germline. The V gene end was trimmed by 2 bases and the J gene end by 5 bases; junction bases not matched to a gene: 9.